One and the same sample provided the 32 T cell receptor beta chains below, sequenced in a study of blood T cells in healthy people across ages. A sample-barcoded 5' primer and a J-beta primer mix were used in a second PCR of roughly 6 to 11 cycles. One entry per CDR3 protein results from TCRdb running MiXCR on the 5' RACE reads. In the table there are about 800,000 distinct CDR3 sequences, 20% to 30% of which are singletons. The sample also formed part of further work on T cells of mothers and their children.

The sample was blood. The source of these receptors is a boy aged 5-17 years in good health.

J is TRBJ1-6 and V is TRBV3-1; D gene unclear. Trimming removed 0 bases at V and 8 bases at J, with 14 bases between. The germline V gene encodes CDR1 LGHDT and CDR2 YNNKEL (reference sequence). The CDR3 spans 16 residues. Here the CDR3 reads CASSQDYYSWDSPLHF. CDR3 in DNA: TGTGCCAGCAGCCAAGATTATTACAGTTGGGATTCACCCCTCCACTTT. Filled out from reference TRBV3-1 and TRBJ1-6, the complete variable domain reads DTAVSQTPKYLVTQMGNDKSIKCEQNLGHDTMYWYKQDSKKFLKIMFSYNNKELIINETVPNRFSPKSPDKAHLNLHINSLELGDSAVYFCASSQDYYSWDSPLHFGNGTRLTVT.

This clonotype was seen a few times. This chain connects TRBV28 to TRBJ1-5, with 9 bases that match TRBD1. The germline gives CDR1 MDHEN, CDR2 SYDVKM. CDR3 length: 18 amino acids. The ends lost 3 bases at V and 5 bases at J; junction bases unmatched: 14. CDR3 residues: CASSFLVYGTGIHQPQHF. CDR3 DNA: TGTGCCAGCAGTTTTTTAGTTTACGGGACAGGGATCCATCAGCCCCAGCATTTT.

The CDR3 sequence is CASSLLVGGFGDTGELFF. The DNA for the CDR3 is TGTGCCAGCAGTTTACTTGTAGGAGGGTTTGGTGACACCGGGGAGCTGTTTTTT. The gene calls are TRBV6-5 and TRBJ2-2; D perhaps matches TRBD2 (6 bases). The CDR3 extends over 18 amino acids. Germline CDR1 reads MNHEY; CDR2 reads SVGAGI. V was cut by 4 bases and J by 3 bases, with 21 bases left in between.

This clonotype turned up a few times. V gene TRBV7-3 combines with J gene TRBJ2-3; no reliable D call. The J call may be wrong; the DNA end is better matched by TRBJ1-5. Germline V lookup: CDR1 SGHTA, CDR2 FQGTGA. There are 14 residues in the CDR3. The CDR3 DNA follows: TGTGCCAGCAGCGCTGGTAGCCCCCCAGATACGCAGCATTTT. Translating it yields CASSAGSPPDTQHF.

This clonotype has a handful of counts. The chain couples TRBV4-2 to TRBJ2-3; TRBD2 agrees at 14 bases. Germline CDR1 reads LGHNA; CDR2 reads YNFKEQ. CDR3 length: 17 residues. The V segment lost 1 base and the J segment 4 bases; nucleotides outside the gene matches: 4. The CDR3 DNA reads TGTGCCAGCAGCCAAGCCCGGACTAGCGGGAGGTCAGATACGCAGTATTTT. This codes for CASSQARTSGRSDTQYF.

At least ten counts were recorded for this clonotype. The chain uses TRBV28 and TRBJ1-5; D ambiguous. This CDR3 spans 10 amino acids. The germline CDR1 and CDR2 sequences are MDHEN and SYDVKM. With 3 bases removed from V and 10 bases from J, the gap between germline ends came to 4 bases. The CDR3 here is CASSFAPQHF. The CDR3 DNA sequence: TGTGCCAGCAGTTTCGCCCCCCAGCATTTT.

This clonotype was seen a handful of times. The chain links TRBV2 to TRBJ1-5, with D possibly being TRBD1 (6 bases). The CDR3 is 13 residues long. CDR1 and CDR2 from the germline V gene are SNHLY and FYNNEI. The ends were cut back, 2 bases at V and 6 bases at J, with 8 bases in the middle. The CDR3 DNA follows: TGTGCCAGCAGTGAATTGGGGGCTCAGCCCCAGCATTTT. Translated: CASSELGAQPQHF.

J is TRBJ2-7 and V is TRBV4-3; 9 nucleotides match TRBD2. The CDR3 sequence is 15 residues long. Germline trimming cut 0 bases from V and 5 bases from J; bases unmatched to any gene: 5. Germline V gene data show CDR1 as LGHNA and CDR2 as YSLEER. This chain's CDR3 is CASSQDRLAGDEQYF. CDR3 DNA sequence: TGCGCCAGCAGCCAAGATCGGTTAGCGGGAGACGAGCAGTACTTC.

The chain combines TRBV6-1 with TRBJ2-7; 10 bases fit TRBD1. Germline loops: CDR1 MNHNS, CDR2 SASEGT. This CDR3 comprises 15 residues. V gave up 3 bases and J gave up 5 bases; unmatched junction bases: 7. CDR3 sequence: CASSDRGQGRNEQYF. For the CDR3, the DNA is TGTGCCAGCAGTGATCGGGGACAGGGGCGAAACGAGCAGTACTTC.

The CDR3 loop reads CASSQDRGSGDGYTF. The CDR3 DNA sequence: TGCGCCAGCAGCCAAGATCGCGGGAGTGGGGATGGCTACACCTTC. The rearrangement joins TRBV4-3 to TRBJ1-2; D call uncertain. The CDR3 covers 15 residues. Trimming stripped 0 bases from V and 6 bases from J, with 14 bases between. The V gene's germline CDR1 is LGHNA and CDR2 YSLEER.

This clonotype was detected a few times. The CDR3 nucleotides read TGCAGTGCTAACCACCGACTAGCGGGAGCTCGGGAGCAGTACTTC. This sequence encodes CSANHRLAGAREQYF. The chain carries TRBV20-1 and TRBJ2-1, with 12 bases matching TRBD2. The DNA end is more similar to TRBJ2-7, so the J call may be wrong. The germline V gene encodes CDR1 DFQATT and CDR2 SNEGSKA (reference sequence). The CDR3 is made up of 15 amino acids.

The sample holds a few counts of this clonotype. The genes are TRBV7-9 and TRBJ2-3; the match to TRBD2 covers 11 bases. Unmatched junction bases numbered 4, after V lost 5 bases and J lost 0 bases. CDR1 is SEHNR, CDR2 FQNEAQ, per germline (reference sequence). The CDR3 runs 16 residues. In DNA form, the CDR3 reads TGTGCCAGCAGCAAGGGACTAGCGGACAGCACAGATACGCAGTATTTT. Its translation is CASSKGLADSTDTQYF.

This clonotype was picked up a small number of times. The chain links TRBV2 to TRBJ1-4; D uncertain. The CDR3 has 10 amino acids. Germline V gene lookup returns CDR1 SNHLY and CDR2 FYNNEI. Deletions cut 5 bases from V and 12 bases from J, with 7 bases between. This CDR3 reads CASSTLELFF. CDR3 sequence (DNA): TGTGCCAGCAGTACTTTGGAACTGTTTTTT.

This clonotype was counted a few times. Because the CDR3 is missing its conserved closing phenylalanine or tryptophan, this is likely a read error. This chain links TRBV2 with TRBJ2-5; 8 positions agree with TRBD1. The CDR3 is 15 residues long. Germline trimming cut 3 bases from V and 2 bases from J; bases unmatched to any gene: 5. Germline V CDR1 and CDR2: SNHLY, FYNNEI. The CDR3 protein is CASSDARGRQETQYL. The DNA for the CDR3 is TGTGCCAGCAGTGATGCCAGGGGGCGACAAGAGACCCAGTACCTC.

V usage is TRBV6-1 and J usage is TRBJ1-5; D is unclear. This CDR3 is built from 13 residues. Germline assignment: CDR1 MNHNS and CDR2 SASEGT. V was pared by 7 bases and J by 4 bases, with 11 bases between. This CDR3 reads CASTDYLNQPQHF. CDR3 sequence (DNA): TGTGCCAGCACTGACTATTTAAATCAGCCCCAGCATTTT.

This clonotype was counted only a few times. One end of the junction does not line up with germline, which may come from a read error. The V and J genes are TRBV4-3 and TRBJ2-3; 7 bases are a match to TRBD2. This CDR3 region has 15 residues. CDR1 and CDR2 (germline): LGHNA, YSLEER. Here the CDR3 reads CASSQDRSKWRERDF. The CDR3 DNA follows: TGCGCCAGCAGCCAAGATCGGAGTAAGTGGCGGGAGCGGGATTTT.

This clonotype was seen a single time. The chain couples TRBV7-2 to TRBJ1-2; unclear D gene. This CDR3 contains 12 residues. The V end was cut by 4 bases, the J end by 13 bases, with 16 bases between. Germline-derived CDR1 and CDR2 are SGHTA and FQGNSA. The CDR3 region is CASSSIGFYFTF. The DNA for the CDR3 is TGTGCCAGCAGCTCCATAGGTTTCTACTTCACCTTC. Full variable domain (rest looked up from reference TRBV7-2 and TRBJ1-2): GAGVSQSPSNKVTEKGKDVELRCDPISGHTALYWYRQSLGQGLEFLIYFQGNSAPDKSGLPSDRFSAERTGGSVSTLTIQRTQQEDSAVYLCASSSIGFYFTFGSGTRLTVV.

The chain uses TRBV5-1 and TRBJ2-1; tentatively, D is TRBD2 (6 bases). The CDR3 extends over 15 amino acids. The V end lost 4 bases, the J end lost 1 base, and 12 bases lay between the germline ends. From germline, CDR1 is SGHRS and CDR2 YFSETQ. CDR3 amino acids: CASSLVAVSYNEQFF. CDR3 in DNA: TGCGCCAGCAGCCTCGTAGCGGTGTCCTACAATGAGCAGTTCTTC.

The chain links TRBV29-1 to TRBJ2-3, with TRBD2 matching over 8 bases. The J segment lost 4 bases and the V segment lost 3 bases, leaving 12 bases of the junction unmatched. The CDR3 totals 16 residues. Germline V lookup: CDR1 SQVTM, CDR2 ANQGSEA. CDR3 nucleotides: TGCAGCGTTGAGTTGTGGTTAGCGGGGTGGGCAGATACGCAGTATTTT. It specifies CSVELWLAGWADTQYF.

The genes are TRBV12-3 or TRBV12-4 and TRBJ2-1, with 10 bases fitting TRBD2. The CDR3 has 17 amino acids. V trimming: 6 bases; J trimming: 1 base; junction bases outside the gene matches: 9. CDR3 sequence: CASSRPGLADSYNEQFF. The CDR3 DNA sequence: TGTGCCAGCAGCCGCCCTGGACTAGCGGATTCCTACAATGAGCAGTTCTTC.

This clonotype was seen only a few times. This chain joins TRBV12-3 or TRBV12-4 and TRBJ2-3; no firm D call. The CDR3 runs 12 residues. The V end lost 6 bases, the J end lost 6 bases, and 10 bases lay between the germline ends. CDR3 in amino acids: CASRLGIDTQYF. The CDR3 DNA reads TGTGCCAGCAGATTGGGAATCGATACGCAGTATTTT.

The table lists this clonotype with a few counts. The chain couples TRBV18 to TRBJ2-5; 8 nucleotides line up with TRBD2. The end of the DNA fits TRBJ2-7 better, so the J call may be wrong. In germline, CDR1 is KGHSH, CDR2 LQKENI. The CDR3 is 14 residues long. This CDR3 reads CASSPSGSPYEQYF. The CDR3 DNA reads as TGTGCCAGCTCACCAAGCGGGAGTCCCTACGAGCAGTACTTC.

This clonotype occurred a few times. V usage is TRBV10-3 and J usage is TRBJ1-1; D uncertain. Germline CDR1 and CDR2: ENHRY and SYGVKD. Trimming cost V 4 bases and J 1 base, with 10 bases left between them. The CDR3 is 14 amino acids. CDR3: CAISAVEGNTEAFF. The CDR3, as DNA: TGTGCCATCAGTGCGGTCGAAGGGAACACTGAAGCTTTCTTT.

This clonotype appeared a few times. This chain uses TRBV3-1 with TRBJ2-2; D gene ambiguous. The CDR3 covers 13 residues. Per germline, CDR1 LGHDT and CDR2 YNNKEL (reference sequence). V was clipped by 2 bases and J by 10 bases, with 11 bases between them. Here the CDR3 DNA reads TGTGCCAGCAGCCAATATATATCGCAGGAGCTGTTTTTT. It encodes CASSQYISQELFF.

J is TRBJ1-1 and V is TRBV25-1; D not certain. The germline V gene encodes CDR1 MGHDK and CDR2 SYGVNS. The V and J ends lost 6 bases and 6 bases respectively, with 8 bases between them. The CDR3 is 11 residues long. CDR3 protein: CASRGSAEAFF. The CDR3 DNA sequence: TGTGCCAGCAGGGGGTCTGCTGAAGCTTTCTTT.

The chain recombines TRBV11-3 with TRBJ2-1, with D perhaps matching TRBD2 (6 bases). Germline CDR1 is SGHNT and CDR2 is YENEEA. The CDR3 has 16 residues. V was trimmed by 3 bases and J by 8 bases, leaving 20 bases between them. The CDR3 spells CASSFGDEAGEDEQFF. In DNA form, the CDR3 reads TGTGCCAGCAGCTTCGGGGATGAGGCCGGGGAGGATGAGCAGTTCTTC.

This clonotype was counted once. The chain combines TRBV6-6 with TRBJ2-7; the match to TRBD1 covers 7 bases. V lost 5 bases to trimming and J lost 3 bases; unmatched junction nucleotides: 13. Germline CDR1 reads MNHNY; CDR2 reads SVGAGI (reference sequence). The CDR3 loop spans 16 amino acids. The DNA of the CDR3 is TGTGCCAGCAGTCGATCGCGCGGACAGGCGAACTACGAGCAGTACTTC. Translated: CASSRSRGQANYEQYF.

The chain couples TRBV29-1 to TRBJ1-3; TRBD1 is a possible D gene (5 bases). The germline V gene has CDR1 SQVTM and CDR2 ANQGSEA. This CDR3 spans 14 amino acids. The V end lost 4 bases, the J end lost 0 bases, and 10 bases lay between the germline ends. In nucleotides, the CDR3 is TGCAGCGTTGCGGGACTGAACTCTGGAAACACCATATATTTT. Translation: CSVAGLNSGNTIYF. Drawing the rest from reference TRBV29-1 and TRBJ1-3, the complete variable domain is SAVISQKPSRDICQRGTSLTIQCQVDSQVTMMFWYRQQPGQSLTLIATANQGSEATYESGFVIDKFPISRPNLTFSTLTVSNMSPEDSSIYLCSVAGLNSGNTIYFGEGSWLTVV.

The rearrangement links TRBV11-2 to TRBJ2-4; D perhaps matches TRBD1 (7 bases). This CDR3 spans 17 amino acids. Germline CDR1 and CDR2: SGHAT and FQNNGV. V was clipped by 4 bases and J by 1 base, with 17 bases between them. The CDR3 sequence is CASSWTTGASAKNIQYF. In nucleotides, the CDR3 is TGTGCCAGCAGCTGGACTACAGGGGCATCGGCCAAAAACATTCAGTACTTC.

This chain links TRBV11-2 with TRBJ2-7, with TRBD2 as a possible D gene (5 bases). This CDR3 comprises 17 residues. Per germline, CDR1 SGHAT and CDR2 FQNNGV. V lost 0 bases and J 1 base, leaving 16 bases between the germline ends. The CDR3 protein is CASSLDHTRVQSYEQYF. The CDR3 coding sequence is TGTGCCAGCAGCTTAGATCATACGAGGGTCCAATCCTACGAGCAGTACTTC.

The genes are TRBV28 and TRBJ2-2; TRBD1 aligns across 7 bases. The germline V gene has CDR1 MDHEN and CDR2 SYDVKM. J lost 4 bases, V lost 6 bases, and 11 bases had no gene match. The CDR3 is made up of 16 amino acids. CDR3 loop: CASSPRQGTSTGELFF. The CDR3 DNA is TGTGCCAGCAGCCCCCGACAGGGTACTTCCACCGGGGAGCTGTTTTTT.

This clonotype was observed a handful of times. The chain couples TRBV29-1 to TRBJ2-3; 7 bases map to TRBD1. The CDR3 spans 13 residues. The trim removed 3 bases at V and 5 bases at J, leaving 5 bases unmatched. The germline V gene encodes CDR1 SQVTM and CDR2 ANQGSEA. The CDR3 here is CSVDGRGKDTQYF. The CDR3 nucleotides are TGCAGCGTTGATGGCAGGGGGAAAGATACGCAGTATTTT.